A single sample gave rise to the 8 T cell receptor beta chains below, sequenced in a study of cytomegalovirus exposure and HLA in healthy donors. The PCR made use of 60 Vbeta and 13 Jbeta primers. The data were produced by immunoSEQ multiplex PCR, yet TCRdb's version contains in-frame clones alone and is incomplete. The sample lists roughly 80,000 clones; roughly four fifths were seen once. Source material: PBMCs. All receptors derive from a male donor in good health and CMV-seropositive.

The chain is built from TRBV7-9 and TRBJ2-3; D gene uncertain. The V gene's germline CDR1 is SEHNR and CDR2 FQNEAQ (reference sequence). CDR3 length equals 12 residues. With 2 bases removed from V and 4 bases from J, the gap between germline ends came to 4 bases. In DNA form, the CDR3 reads TGTGCCAGCAGCTTACTTCCAGATACGCAGTATTTT. Its translation: CASSLLPDTQYF. Using reference TRBV7-9 and TRBJ2-3 for the parts outside the CDR3, the full variable domain is DTGVSQNPRHKITKRGQNVTFRCDPISEHNRLYWYRQTLGQGPEFLTYFQNEAQLEKSRLLSDRFSAERPKGSFSTLEIQRTEQGDSAMYLCASSLLPDTQYFGPGTRLTVL.

This clone was counted only a few times. The rearrangement joins TRBV9 to TRBJ2-7, with D possibly being TRBD1 (5 bases). V was cut by 0 bases and J by 0 bases, with 13 bases left in between. The V gene's germline CDR1 is SGDLS and CDR2 YYNGEE. The CDR3 loop spans 16 amino acids. CDR3 DNA sequence: TGTGCCAGCAGCGTAGATCAGGACACCTACTCCTACGAGCAGTACTTC. Its protein product is CASSVDQDTYSYEQYF.

This sequence joins TRBV2 and TRBJ1-2; no definite D call. Germline CDR1 is SNHLY and CDR2 is FYNNEI. This CDR3 has 12 amino acids. The V gene lost 1 base and the J gene lost 7 bases, with 7 bases spanning the gap. The CDR3 here is CASSEVWAGYTF. As DNA, the CDR3 is TGTGCCAGCAGTGAAGTATGGGCTGGCTACACCTTC.

Details on this clone: Other DNA sequences from this sample encode an identical CDR3 as well. V usage is TRBV7-6 and J usage is TRBJ1-3; no definite D call. Germline CDR1 SGHVS, CDR2 FNYEAQ. The length of the CDR3 is 15 residues. Trimming removed 0 bases from V and 2 bases from J, with 8 bases in between. The CDR3 DNA is TGTGCCAGCAGCTTAGCGCGCACAGCTGGAAACACCATATATTTT. The encoded protein is CASSLARTAGNTIYF.

The chain uses TRBV2 and TRBJ2-1, with a weak D call TRBD2 (6 bases). The CDR3 runs 14 residues. Germline V gives CDR1 SNHLY, CDR2 FYNNEI. Between the trimmed V and J ends, which lost 8 bases and 6 bases, there was a span of 17 bases. The CDR3 coding sequence is TGTGCCAGCCTTAGACTAGATTCTTCCAATGAGCAGTTCTTC. Its protein is CASLRLDSSNEQFF.

V gene TRBV7-9 combines with J gene TRBJ1-1; D not resolved. The CDR3 sequence is 15 residues long. Germline V CDR1 and CDR2: SEHNR, FQNEAQ (reference sequence). Trimming took off 2 bases at V and 2 bases at J, with 12 bases between the two ends. This CDR3 is CASSLLSGLNTEAFF. CDR3 coding DNA: TGTGCCAGCAGCTTACTGTCAGGATTAAACACTGAAGCTTTCTTT. Full variable domain (missing parts from reference TRBV7-9 and TRBJ1-1): DTGVSQNPRHKITKRGQNVTFRCDPISEHNRLYWYRQTLGQGPEFLTYFQNEAQLEKSRLLSDRFSAERPKGSFSTLEIQRTEQGDSAMYLCASSLLSGLNTEAFFGQGTRLTVV.

The rearrangement links TRBV4-1 to TRBJ1-3; 7 bases match TRBD1. From germline, CDR1 is MGHRA and CDR2 YSYEKL. The CDR3 sequence is 20 residues long. The V and J ends lost 4 bases and 0 bases, in that order; junction bases with no gene match: 18. As DNA, the CDR3 is TGCGCCAGCAGCCTTCATAGGACAGGCAAGACTTACGACTCTGGAAACACCATATATTTT. Translated, it gives CASSLHRTGKTYDSGNTIYF.

The chain joins TRBV2 to TRBJ1-3; 8 bases line up with TRBD1. The ends lost 6 bases at V and 3 bases at J; junction bases unmatched: 7. CDR3 length: 15 residues. The V gene's germline CDR1 is SNHLY and CDR2 FYNNEI. CDR3 protein: CASSRQGLDGNTIYF. Here the CDR3 DNA reads TGTGCCAGCAGCCGACAGGGGCTCGATGGAAACACCATATATTTT.